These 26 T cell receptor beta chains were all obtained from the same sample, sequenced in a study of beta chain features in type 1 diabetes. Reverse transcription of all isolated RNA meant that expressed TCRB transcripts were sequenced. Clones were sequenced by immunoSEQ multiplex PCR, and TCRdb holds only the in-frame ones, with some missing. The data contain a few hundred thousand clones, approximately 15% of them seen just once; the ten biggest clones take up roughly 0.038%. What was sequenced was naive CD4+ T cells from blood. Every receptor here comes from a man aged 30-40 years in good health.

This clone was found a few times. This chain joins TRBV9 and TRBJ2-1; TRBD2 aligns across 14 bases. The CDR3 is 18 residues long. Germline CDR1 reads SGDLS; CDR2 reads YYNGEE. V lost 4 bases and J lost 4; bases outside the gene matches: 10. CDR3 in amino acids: CASSPRLAGGPGYNEQFF. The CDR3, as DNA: TGTGCCAGCAGCCCAAGACTAGCGGGAGGGCCGGGGTACAATGAGCAGTTCTTC.

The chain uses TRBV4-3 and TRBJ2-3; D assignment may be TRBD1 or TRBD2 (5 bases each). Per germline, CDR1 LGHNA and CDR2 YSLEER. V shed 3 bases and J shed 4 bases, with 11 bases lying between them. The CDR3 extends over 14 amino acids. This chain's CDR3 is CASSQGPGADTQYF. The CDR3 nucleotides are TGCGCCAGCAGCCAGGGACCCGGGGCAGATACGCAGTATTTT.

The CDR3 coding sequence is TGTGCTAGTGGGGGACAGGGACCCTACAATGAGCAGTTCTTC. Encoded protein: CASGGQGPYNEQFF. The V and J genes are TRBV12-5 and TRBJ2-1; 9 nucleotides line up with TRBD1. Germline CDR1 is LGHNT and CDR2 is FRNRAP. The CDR3 covers 14 residues. Trimming took 6 bases from V and 2 from J; bases not matched to a gene: 2.

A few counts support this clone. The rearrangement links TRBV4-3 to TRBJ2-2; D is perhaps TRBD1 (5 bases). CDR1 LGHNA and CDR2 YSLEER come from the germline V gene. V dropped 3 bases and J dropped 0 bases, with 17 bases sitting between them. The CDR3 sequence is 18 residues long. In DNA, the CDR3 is TGCGCCAGCAGCCAGTACCCGGGCGCAGGGCCGAACACCGGGGAGCTGTTTTTT. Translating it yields CASSQYPGAGPNTGELFF.

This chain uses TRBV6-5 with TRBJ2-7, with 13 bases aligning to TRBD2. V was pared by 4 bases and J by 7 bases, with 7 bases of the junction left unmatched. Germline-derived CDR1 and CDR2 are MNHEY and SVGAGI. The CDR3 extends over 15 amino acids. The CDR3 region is CASSWGLAGSGEQYF. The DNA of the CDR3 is TGTGCCAGCAGTTGGGGACTAGCGGGGTCTGGGGAGCAGTACTTC.

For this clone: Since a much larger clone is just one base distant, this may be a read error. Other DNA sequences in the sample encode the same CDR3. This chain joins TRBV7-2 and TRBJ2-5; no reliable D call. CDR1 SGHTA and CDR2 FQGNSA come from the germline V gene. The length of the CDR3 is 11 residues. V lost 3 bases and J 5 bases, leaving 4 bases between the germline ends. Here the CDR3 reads CASSFGETQYF. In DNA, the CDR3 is TGTGCCAGCAGCTTCGGGGAGACCCAGTACTTC.

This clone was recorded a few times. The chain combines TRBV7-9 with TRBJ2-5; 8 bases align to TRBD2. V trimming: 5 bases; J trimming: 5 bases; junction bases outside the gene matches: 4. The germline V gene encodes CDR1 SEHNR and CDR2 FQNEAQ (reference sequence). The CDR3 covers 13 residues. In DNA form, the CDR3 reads TGTGCCAGCAGCCACCGCGGGGGGGAGACCCAGTACTTC. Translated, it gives CASSHRGGETQYF.

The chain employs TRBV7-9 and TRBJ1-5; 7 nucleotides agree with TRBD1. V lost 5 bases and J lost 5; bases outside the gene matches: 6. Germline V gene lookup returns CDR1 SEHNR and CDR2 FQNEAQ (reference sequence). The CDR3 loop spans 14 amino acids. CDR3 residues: CASSETGLYQPQHF. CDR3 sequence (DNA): TGTGCCAGCAGCGAGACAGGGCTTTATCAGCCCCAGCATTTT.

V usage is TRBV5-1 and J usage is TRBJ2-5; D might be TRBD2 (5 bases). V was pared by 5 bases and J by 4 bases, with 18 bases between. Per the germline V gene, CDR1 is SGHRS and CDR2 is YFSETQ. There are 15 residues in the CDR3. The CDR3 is CASSLLSGRGETQYF. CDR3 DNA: TGCGCCAGCAGTTTACTGAGTGGGAGAGGAGAGACCCAGTACTTC. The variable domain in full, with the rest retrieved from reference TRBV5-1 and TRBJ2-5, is KAGVTQTPRYLIKTRGQQVTLSCSPISGHRSVSWYQQTPGQGLQFLFEYFSETQRNKGNFPGRFSGRQFSNSRSEMNVSTLELGDSALYLCASSLLSGRGETQYFGPGTRLLVL.

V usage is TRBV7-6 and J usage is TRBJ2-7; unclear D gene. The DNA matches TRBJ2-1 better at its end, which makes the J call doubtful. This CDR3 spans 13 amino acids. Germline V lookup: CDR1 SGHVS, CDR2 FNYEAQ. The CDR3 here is CASSLNYVDEQFF. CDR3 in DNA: TGTGCCAGCAGCCTCAACTACGTTGATGAGCAGTTCTTC.

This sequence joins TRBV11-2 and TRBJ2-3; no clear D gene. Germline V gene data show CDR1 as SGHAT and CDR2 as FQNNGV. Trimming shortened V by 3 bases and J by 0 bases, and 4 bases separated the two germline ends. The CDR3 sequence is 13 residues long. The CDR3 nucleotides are TGTGCCAGCAGCTTTGCTAGCACAGATACGCAGTATTTT. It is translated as CASSFASTDTQYF.

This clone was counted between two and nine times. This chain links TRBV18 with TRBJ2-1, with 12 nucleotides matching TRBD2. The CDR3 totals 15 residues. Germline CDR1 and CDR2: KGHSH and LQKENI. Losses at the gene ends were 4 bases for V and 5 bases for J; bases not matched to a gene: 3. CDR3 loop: CASSRRTSGNNEQFF. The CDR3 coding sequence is TGTGCCAGCTCACGACGGACTAGCGGGAACAATGAGCAGTTCTTC. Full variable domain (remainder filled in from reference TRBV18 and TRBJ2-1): NAGVMQNPRHLVRRRGQEARLRCSPMKGHSHVYWYRQLPEEGLKFMVYLQKENIIDESGMPKERFSAEFPKEGPSILRIQQVVRGDSAAYFCASSRRTSGNNEQFFGPGTRLTVL.

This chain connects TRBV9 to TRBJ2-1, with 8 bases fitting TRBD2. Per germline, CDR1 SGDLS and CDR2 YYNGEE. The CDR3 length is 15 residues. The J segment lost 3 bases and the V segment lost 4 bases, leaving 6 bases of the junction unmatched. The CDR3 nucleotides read TGTGCCAGCAGCACAACTAGCGGAGTCTACAATGAGCAGTTCTTC. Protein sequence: CASSTTSGVYNEQFF.

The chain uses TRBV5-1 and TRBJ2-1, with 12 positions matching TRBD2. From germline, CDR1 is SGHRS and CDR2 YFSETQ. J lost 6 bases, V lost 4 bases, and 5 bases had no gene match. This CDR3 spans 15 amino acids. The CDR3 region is CASSGGLAGTNEQFF. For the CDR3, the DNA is TGCGCCAGCAGCGGCGGACTAGCGGGAACCAATGAGCAGTTCTTC. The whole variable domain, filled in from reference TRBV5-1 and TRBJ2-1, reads KAGVTQTPRYLIKTRGQQVTLSCSPISGHRSVSWYQQTPGQGLQFLFEYFSETQRNKGNFPGRFSGRQFSNSRSEMNVSTLELGDSALYLCASSGGLAGTNEQFFGPGTRLTVL.

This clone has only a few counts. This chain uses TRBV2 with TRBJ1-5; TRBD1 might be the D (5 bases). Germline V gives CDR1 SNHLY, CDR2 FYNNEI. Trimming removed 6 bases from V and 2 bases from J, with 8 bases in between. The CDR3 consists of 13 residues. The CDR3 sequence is CASSDRGNQPQHF. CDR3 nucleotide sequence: TGTGCCAGCAGCGACAGAGGCAATCAGCCCCAGCATTTT.

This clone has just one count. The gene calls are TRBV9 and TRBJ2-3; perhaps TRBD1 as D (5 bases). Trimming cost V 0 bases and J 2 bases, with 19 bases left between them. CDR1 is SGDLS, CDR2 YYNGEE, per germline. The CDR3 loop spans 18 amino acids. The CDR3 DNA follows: TGTGCCAGCAGCGTAGTGCAAGGGGCCCAAATCTTCACAGATACGCAGTATTTT. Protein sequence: CASSVVQGAQIFTDTQYF. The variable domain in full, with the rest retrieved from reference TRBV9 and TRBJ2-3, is DSGVTQTPKHLITATGQRVTLRCSPRSGDLSVYWYQQSLDQGLQFLIQYYNGEERAKGNILERFSAQQFPDLHSELNLSSLELGDSALYFCASSVVQGAQIFTDTQYFGPGTRLTVL.

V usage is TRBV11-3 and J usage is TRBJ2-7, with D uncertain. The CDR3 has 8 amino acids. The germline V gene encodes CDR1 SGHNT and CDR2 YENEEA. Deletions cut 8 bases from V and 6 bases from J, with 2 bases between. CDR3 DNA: TGTGCCAGCGGCGAGCAGTACGTC. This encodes CASGEQYV.

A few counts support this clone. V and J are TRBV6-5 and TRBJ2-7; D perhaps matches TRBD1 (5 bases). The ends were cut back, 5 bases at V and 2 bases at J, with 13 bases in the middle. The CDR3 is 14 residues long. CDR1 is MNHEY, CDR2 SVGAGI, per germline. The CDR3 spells CASSQTTETYEQYF. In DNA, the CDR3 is TGTGCCAGCAGTCAGACGACAGAGACCTACGAGCAGTACTTC.

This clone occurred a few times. CDR3 loop: CASSLSEVDEQFF. CDR3 bases: TGTGCCAGCAGCTTGTCTGAAGTAGATGAGCAGTTCTTC. The chain couples TRBV5-4 to TRBJ2-1; D call uncertain. CDR3 length: 13 residues. Germline lookup yields CDR1 SGHNT and CDR2 YYREEE (reference sequence). Deletions cut 1 base from V and 8 bases from J, with 10 bases between.

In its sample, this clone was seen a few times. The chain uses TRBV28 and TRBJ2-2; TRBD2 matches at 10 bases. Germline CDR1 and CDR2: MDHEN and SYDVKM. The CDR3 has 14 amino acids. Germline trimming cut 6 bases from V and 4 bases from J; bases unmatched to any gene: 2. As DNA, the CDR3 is TGTGCCAGCAGCCTAGCGGGAGCCACCGGGGAGCTGTTTTTT. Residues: CASSLAGATGELFF. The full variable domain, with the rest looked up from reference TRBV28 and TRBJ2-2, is DVKVTQSSRYLVKRTGEKVFLECVQDMDHENMFWYRQDPGLGLRLIYFSYDVKMKEKGDIPEGYSVSREKKERFSLILESASTNQTSMYLCASSLAGATGELFFGEGSRLTVL.

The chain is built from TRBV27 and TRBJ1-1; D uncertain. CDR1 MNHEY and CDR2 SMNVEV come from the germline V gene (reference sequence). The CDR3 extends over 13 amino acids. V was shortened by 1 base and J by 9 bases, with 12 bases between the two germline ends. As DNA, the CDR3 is TGTGCCAGCAGTTTATATTTCGCGACGAAAGCTTTCTTT. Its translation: CASSLYFATKAFF.

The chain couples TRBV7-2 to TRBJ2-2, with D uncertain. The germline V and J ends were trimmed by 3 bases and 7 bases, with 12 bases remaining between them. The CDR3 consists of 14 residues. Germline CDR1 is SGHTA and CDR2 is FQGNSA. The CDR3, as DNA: TGTGCCAGCAGCTTGAGGACGTCACGCGGGGAGCTGTTTTTT. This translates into CASSLRTSRGELFF.

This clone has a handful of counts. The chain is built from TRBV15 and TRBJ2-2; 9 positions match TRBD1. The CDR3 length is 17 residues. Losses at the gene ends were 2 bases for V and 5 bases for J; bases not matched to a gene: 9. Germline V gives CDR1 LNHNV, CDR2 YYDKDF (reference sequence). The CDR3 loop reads CATSRTPGQGGTGELFF. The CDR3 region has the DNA TGTGCCACCAGCAGAACCCCGGGACAGGGTGGAACCGGGGAGCTGTTTTTT.

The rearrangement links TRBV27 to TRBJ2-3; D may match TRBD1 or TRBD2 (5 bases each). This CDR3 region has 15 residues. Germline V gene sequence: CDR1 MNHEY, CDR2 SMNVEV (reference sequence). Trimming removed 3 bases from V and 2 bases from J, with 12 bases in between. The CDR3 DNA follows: TGTGCCAGCAGTTTTCCCGGGGCCTCCACAGATACGCAGTATTTT. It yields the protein CASSFPGASTDTQYF.

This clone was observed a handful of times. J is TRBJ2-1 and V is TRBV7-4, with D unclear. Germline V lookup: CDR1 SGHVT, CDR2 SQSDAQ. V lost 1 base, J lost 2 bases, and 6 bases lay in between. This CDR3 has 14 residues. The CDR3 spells CASSLEAPYNEQFF. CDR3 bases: TGTGCCAGCAGCTTAGAGGCACCCTACAATGAGCAGTTCTTC.

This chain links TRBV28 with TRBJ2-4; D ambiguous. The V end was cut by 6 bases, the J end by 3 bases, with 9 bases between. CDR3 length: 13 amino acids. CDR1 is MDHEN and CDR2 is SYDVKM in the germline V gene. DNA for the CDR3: TGTGCCAGCAGCGAAGCAAGCAAAAACATTCAGTACTTC. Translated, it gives CASSEASKNIQYF.